A single sample gave rise to the 3 T cell receptor beta chains below, sequenced in a study of blood T cell repertoires in COVID-19. Method: immunoSEQ multiplex PCR; TCRdb's copy keeps in-frame clones and lacks some. The sample holds roughly 100,000 clones; about 85% are singletons and the top ten take around 3.3%. The sequencing sample was made of peripheral blood. The receptors come from a man in his fifties in a cohort sampled during active COVID-19.

This clone appeared a single time. The chain combines TRBV2 with TRBJ2-2; D is possibly TRBD2 (5 bases). Trimming shortened V by 7 bases and J by 5 bases, and 8 bases separated the two germline ends. Germline CDR1 SNHLY, CDR2 FYNNEI. This CDR3 spans 12 amino acids. The CDR3, as DNA: TGTGCCAGCACACGGGGAACCGGGGAGCTGTTTTTT. As protein: CASTRGTGELFF.

In DNA, the CDR3 is TGTGCCAGCAGCCTCCAGGGGTCTGGTCAGCCCCAGCATTTT. Protein sequence: CASSLQGSGQPQHF. This chain links TRBV9 with TRBJ1-5, with D possibly being TRBD1 (6 bases). Trimming shortened V by 4 bases and J by 6 bases, and 14 bases separated the two germline ends. The germline V gene has CDR1 SGDLS and CDR2 YYNGEE. The CDR3 has 14 residues.

The gene calls are TRBV28 and TRBJ2-7; TRBD1 is a possible D gene (5 bases). This CDR3 contains 14 residues. Germline V gene data show CDR1 as MDHEN and CDR2 as SYDVKM. Trimming left V 4 bases short and J 3 bases short, with 13 bases between. CDR3 protein: CASSSPTGYYEQYV. The CDR3 DNA reads as TGTGCCAGCAGTTCCCCTACAGGCTACTACGAGCAGTACGTC.